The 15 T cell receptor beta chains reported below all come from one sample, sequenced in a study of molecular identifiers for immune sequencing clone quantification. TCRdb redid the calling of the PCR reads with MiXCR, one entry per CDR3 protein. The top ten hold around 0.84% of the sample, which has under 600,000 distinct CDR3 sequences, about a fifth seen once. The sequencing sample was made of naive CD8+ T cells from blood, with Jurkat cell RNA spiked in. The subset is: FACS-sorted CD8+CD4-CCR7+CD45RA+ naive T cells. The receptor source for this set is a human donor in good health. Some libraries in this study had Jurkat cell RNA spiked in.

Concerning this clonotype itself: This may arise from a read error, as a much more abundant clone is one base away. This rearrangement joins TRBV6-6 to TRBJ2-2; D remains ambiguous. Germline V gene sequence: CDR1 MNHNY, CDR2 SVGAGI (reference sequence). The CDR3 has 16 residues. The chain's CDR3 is CAGSGDETRNTGELFF. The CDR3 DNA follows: TGTGCCGGCAGTGGGGATGAGACAAGGAACACCGGGGAGCTGTTTTTT.

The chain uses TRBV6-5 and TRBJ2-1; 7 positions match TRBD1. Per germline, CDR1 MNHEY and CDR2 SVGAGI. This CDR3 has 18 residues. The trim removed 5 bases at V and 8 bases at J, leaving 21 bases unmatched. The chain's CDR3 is CASSPPLILTGSSYEQFF. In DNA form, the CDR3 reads TGTGCCAGCAGTCCTCCCCTGATCCTGACAGGGTCTAGCTATGAGCAGTTCTTC.

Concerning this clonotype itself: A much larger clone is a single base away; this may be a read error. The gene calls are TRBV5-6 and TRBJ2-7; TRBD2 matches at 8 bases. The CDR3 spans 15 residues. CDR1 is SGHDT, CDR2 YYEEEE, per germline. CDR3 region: CASSPLGSGNYGQYF. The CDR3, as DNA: TGTGCCAGCAGCCCACTTGGTAGCGGGAACTACGGGCAGTACTTC.

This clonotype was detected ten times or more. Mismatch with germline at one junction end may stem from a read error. The CDR3 bases are TGTGCTAGCAGCTTAGTGGCCAGGAGCCAAGAGACCCAGTACTTC. Amino acids: CASSLVARSQETQYF. V and J are TRBV7-7 and TRBJ2-5; the D is unclear. The CDR3 spans 15 residues. CDR1 and CDR2 (germline): SSHAT, FNYEAQ (reference sequence).

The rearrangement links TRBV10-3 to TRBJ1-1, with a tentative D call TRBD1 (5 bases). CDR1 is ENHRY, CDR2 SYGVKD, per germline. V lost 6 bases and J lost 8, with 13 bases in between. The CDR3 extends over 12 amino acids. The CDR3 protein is CAISSEGSEAFF. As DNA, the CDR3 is TGTGCCATCAGCAGCGAGGGGTCAGAAGCTTTCTTT.

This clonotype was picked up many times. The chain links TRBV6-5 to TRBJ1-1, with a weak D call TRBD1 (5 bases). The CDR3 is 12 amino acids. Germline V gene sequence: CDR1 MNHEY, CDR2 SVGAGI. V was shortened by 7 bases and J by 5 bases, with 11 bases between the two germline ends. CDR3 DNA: TGTGCCAGCACCAACGGGGGTACTGAAGCTTTCTTT. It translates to CASTNGGTEAFF.

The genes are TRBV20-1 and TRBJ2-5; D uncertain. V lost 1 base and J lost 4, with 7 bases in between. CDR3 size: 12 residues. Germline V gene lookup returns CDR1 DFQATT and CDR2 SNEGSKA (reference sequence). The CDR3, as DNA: TGCAGTGCTAGAGCTCCCCCAGAGACCCAGTACTTC. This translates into CSARAPPETQYF.

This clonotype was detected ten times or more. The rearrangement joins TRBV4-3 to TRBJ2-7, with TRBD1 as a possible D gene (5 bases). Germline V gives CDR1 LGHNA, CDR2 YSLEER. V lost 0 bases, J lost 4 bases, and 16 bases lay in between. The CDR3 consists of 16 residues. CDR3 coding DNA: TGCGCCAGCAGCCAAGACGTGGCAGGGAATTCGTACGAGCAGTACTTC. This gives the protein CASSQDVAGNSYEQYF.

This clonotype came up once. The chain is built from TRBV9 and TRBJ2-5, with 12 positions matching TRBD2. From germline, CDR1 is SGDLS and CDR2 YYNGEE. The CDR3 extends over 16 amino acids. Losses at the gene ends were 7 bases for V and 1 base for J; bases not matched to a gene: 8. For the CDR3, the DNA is TGTGCCAGCGGCCCAGGGACTAGCGGGCTCCAAGAGACCCAGTACTTC. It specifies CASGPGTSGLQETQYF.

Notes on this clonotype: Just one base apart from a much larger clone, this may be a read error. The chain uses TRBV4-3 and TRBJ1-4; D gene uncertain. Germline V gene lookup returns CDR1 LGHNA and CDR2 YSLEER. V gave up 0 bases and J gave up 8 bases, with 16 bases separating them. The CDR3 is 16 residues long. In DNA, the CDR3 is TGCGCCAGCAGCCAAGATCGGAGAGAGCATCGGGAAAAACTGTTTTTT. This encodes CASSQDRREHREKLFF.

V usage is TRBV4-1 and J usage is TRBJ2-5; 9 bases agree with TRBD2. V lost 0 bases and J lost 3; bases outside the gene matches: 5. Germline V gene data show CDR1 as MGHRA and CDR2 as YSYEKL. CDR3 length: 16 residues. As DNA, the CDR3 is TGCGCCAGCAGCCAAGAATTGTCTAGCGGGGAAGAGACCCAGTACTTC. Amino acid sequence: CASSQELSSGEETQYF.

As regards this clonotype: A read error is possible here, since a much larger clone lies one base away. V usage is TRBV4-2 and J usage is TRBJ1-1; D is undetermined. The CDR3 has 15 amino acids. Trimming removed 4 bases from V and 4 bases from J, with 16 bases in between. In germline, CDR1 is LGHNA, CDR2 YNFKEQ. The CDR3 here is CASSRDRQSITEAFF. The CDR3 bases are TGTGCCAGCAGCCGGGATCGGCAGTCGATCACTGAAGCTTTCTTT.

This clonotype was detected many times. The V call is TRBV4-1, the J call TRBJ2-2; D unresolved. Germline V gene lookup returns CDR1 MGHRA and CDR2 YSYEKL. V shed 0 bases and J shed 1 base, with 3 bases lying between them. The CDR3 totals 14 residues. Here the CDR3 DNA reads TGCGCCAGCAGCCAAGAGCGGAACACCGGGGAGCTGTTTTTT. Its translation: CASSQERNTGELFF.

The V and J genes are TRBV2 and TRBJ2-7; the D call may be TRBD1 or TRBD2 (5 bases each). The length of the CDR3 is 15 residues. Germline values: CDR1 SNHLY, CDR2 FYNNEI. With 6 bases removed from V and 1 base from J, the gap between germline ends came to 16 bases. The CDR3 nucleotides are TGTGCCAGCAGCGGGTCGAGGGACCTTTCCTACGAGCAGTACTTC. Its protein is CASSGSRDLSYEQYF.

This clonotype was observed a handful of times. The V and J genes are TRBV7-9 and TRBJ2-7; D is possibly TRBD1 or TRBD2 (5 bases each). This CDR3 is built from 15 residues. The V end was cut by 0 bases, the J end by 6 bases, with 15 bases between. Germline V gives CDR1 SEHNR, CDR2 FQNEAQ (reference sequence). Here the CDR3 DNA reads TGTGCCAGCAGCTTAGCCCGGGGTGAGGGGTCCGAGCAGTACTTC. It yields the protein CASSLARGEGSEQYF.